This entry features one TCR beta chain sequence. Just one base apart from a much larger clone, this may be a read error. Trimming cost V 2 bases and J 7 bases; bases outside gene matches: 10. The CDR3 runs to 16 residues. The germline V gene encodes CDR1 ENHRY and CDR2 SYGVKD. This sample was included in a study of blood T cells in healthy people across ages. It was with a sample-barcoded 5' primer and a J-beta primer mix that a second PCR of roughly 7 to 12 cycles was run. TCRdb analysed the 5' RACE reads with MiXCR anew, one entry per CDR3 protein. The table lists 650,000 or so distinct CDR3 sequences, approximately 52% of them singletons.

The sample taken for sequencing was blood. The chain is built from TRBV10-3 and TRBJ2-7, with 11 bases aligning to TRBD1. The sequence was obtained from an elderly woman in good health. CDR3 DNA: TGTGCCATCAGTGAGCCCGGACAGGGGGCTAACAATGAGCAGTACTTC. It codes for CAISEPGQGANNEQYF.